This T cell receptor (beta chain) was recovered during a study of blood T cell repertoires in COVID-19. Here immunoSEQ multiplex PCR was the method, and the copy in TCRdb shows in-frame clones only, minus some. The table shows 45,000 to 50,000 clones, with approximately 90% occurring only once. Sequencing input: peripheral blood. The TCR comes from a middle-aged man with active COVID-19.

CDR3 DNA sequence: TGTGCCACCAGTGATCCCGTAACACCTTCCAATGAGCAGTTCTTC. Translating gives CATSDPVTPSNEQFF. This chain uses TRBV24-1 with TRBJ2-1; D unresolved. From germline, CDR1 is KGHDR and CDR2 SFDVKD. Trimming took off 3 bases at V and 6 bases at J, with 14 bases between the two ends. This CDR3 is 15 amino acids long.